This TCR beta chain was documented in a study of T cell repertoires in cytomegalovirus infection. Turning to the study itself: As its CMV epitopes, the study selected recently identified HLA-C-restricted and well-studied HLA-B-restricted targets. CMV infection and matching HLA type were both indicated by public TCR beta signatures.

This CDR3 is 19 amino acids long. The germline V gene encodes CDR1 LGHNA and CDR2 YNFKEQ. The trim removed 1 base at V and 1 base at J, leaving 13 bases unmatched. Points on this clonotype: The target antigen is unknown.

Findings of the study overall: In two of eight donors, the top clonotype was HLA-C-restricted CMV-specific.

In TCRdb, the reads were re-called with MiXCR into one record per CDR3 protein. The sample gives 550,000 to 850,000 distinct CDR3 sequences, 33% of which show up once; roughly 18% is in the top ten. The chain is built from TRBV4-2 and TRBJ1-1, with 9 bases fitting TRBD1. The starting material was cultured PBMCs, obtained from culture after CMV antigen stimulation. This receptor was identified in a human donor in good health (CMV status not recorded). Some clones in this sample may be carry-over from other donors' samples. Here the CDR3 reads CASSQGWTGVPVGNTEAFF. The CDR3 DNA is TGTGCCAGCAGCCAAGGCTGGACAGGGGTCCCCGTTGGGAACACTGAAGCTTTCTTT.